The clone carrying this T cell receptor (beta chain) occurred many times. Its antigen remains unknown. The CDR3 spans 13 residues. V gave up 3 bases and J gave up 4 bases, with 5 bases separating them. The germline gives CDR1 KGHDR, CDR2 SFDVKD. Template material for amplifying TCR beta CDR3 regions consisted of RNA transcripts. Carried out on the TCR CDR3, a first-round RT-PCR used the HTBI primer set. TCRdb independently ran MiXCR on the multiplex PCR reads; one entry per CDR3 protein. The sample shows a few hundred thousand distinct CDR3 sequences, 40% to 55% of them seen only once. The entry originates in a study of T cells in Graves' hyperthyroidism and ophthalmopathy. The study, taken as a whole, reports: Peripheral blood also featured most of the thyroid clonotypes expanded above 0.001. Ophthalmopathy, as predicted by the model, came a median around 6.7 months after the prediction.

The rearrangement links TRBV24-1 to TRBJ1-4; D is undetermined. The TCR sequence derives from a woman in her late teens or twenties with Graves' hyperthyroidism. Source material: peripheral blood or thyroid tissue (not recorded which). CDR3 coding DNA: TGTGCCACCAGTGATGAGTATAATGAAAAACTGTTTTTT. Its translation is CATSDEYNEKLFF.